These 22 T cell receptor beta chains were all obtained from the same sample, sequenced in a study of T cell repertoires in cytomegalovirus infection (dated by TCRdb to 2018 to 2020). Sequenced using an Illumina HiSeq 1500. TCRdb's own reprocessing of the public reads used fastp at Q25 and MiXCR and kept productive beta chains. Entries that share a CDR3 protein sequence are merged under the most common genes and DNA. The table for this sample lists about 600,000 distinct CDR3 sequences; 24% of them were counted only once. Under 8.5% of the sample belongs to the ten largest clones. Sequencing was done on a sample of CD8+ T cells from PBMCs. These receptors were collected from a human donor in good health (CMV status not recorded). Some clones in this sample may be carry-over from other donors' samples.

The genes are TRBV29-1 and TRBJ2-3; no clear D gene. The germline CDR1 and CDR2 sequences are SQVTM and ANQGSEA. The germline V and J ends were trimmed by 6 bases and 2 bases, with 9 bases remaining between them. The CDR3 consists of 12 residues. The CDR3 DNA reads TGCAGCGTAGTGGGATTCACAGATACGCAGTATTTT. This encodes CSVVGFTDTQYF.

This clonotype was seen at least ten times. CDR3 protein: CASSPTLGQSNTEAFF. The CDR3 DNA reads as TGTGCCAGCAGCCCTACTCTAGGACAATCGAACACTGAAGCTTTCTTT. The chain uses TRBV7-2 and TRBJ1-1; D is possibly TRBD1 (5 bases). The germline V and J ends were trimmed by 5 bases and 1 base, with 17 bases remaining between them. In germline, CDR1 is SGHTA, CDR2 FQGNSA. This CDR3 spans 16 amino acids.

This clonotype was seen only once. A much larger clone lies one base from this, so it may be a read error. This rearrangement joins TRBV7-6 to TRBJ2-5; weak D call: TRBD2 (6 bases). CDR1 is SGHVS and CDR2 is FNYEAQ in the germline V gene. This CDR3 comprises 16 residues. The CDR3 loop reads CTSSSSTLGLQETQYF. Written as DNA, the CDR3 is TGTACCAGCAGCTCTTCAACGTTGGGACTCCAAGAGACCCAGTACTTC.

The chain has TRBV20-1 and TRBJ1-2; D gene ambiguous. The CDR3 totals 13 residues. With 2 bases removed from V and 0 bases from J, the gap between germline ends came to 7 bases. CDR1 DFQATT and CDR2 SNEGSKA come from the germline V gene (reference sequence). In nucleotides, the CDR3 is TGCAGTGCTAGAAGCACAGCTAACTATGGCTACACCTTC. This encodes CSARSTANYGYTF.

V usage is TRBV14 and J usage is TRBJ1-1; a weak D match, TRBD1 (5 bases). Germline CDR1 reads SGHDN; CDR2 reads FVKESK. V lost 4 bases to trimming and J lost 4 bases, with 19 bases between them. This CDR3 comprises 16 residues. CDR3 bases: TGTGCCAGCAGCCTACGGAGGCGAGGGGAGGGCACTGAAGCTTTCTTT. Translation: CASSLRRRGEGTEAFF.

This clonotype was seen many times. CDR3 bases: TGTGCCAGCAGTCGGGCGGTGAACACTGAAGCTTTCTTT. Protein: CASSRAVNTEAFF. V gene TRBV6-1 combines with J gene TRBJ1-1; D unresolved. Looked up from germline, CDR1 is MNHNS and CDR2 is SASEGT. The V end was cut by 5 bases, the J end by 0 bases, with 7 bases between. The CDR3 has 13 amino acids.

The rearrangement joins TRBV12-3 or TRBV12-4 to TRBJ1-5; D remains unclear. Trimming removed 7 bases at V and 0 bases at J, with 16 bases between. The CDR3 extends over 16 amino acids. CDR3 sequence reads: CASIPSGLYSNQPQHF. In DNA, the CDR3 is TGTGCCAGCATTCCGAGCGGGCTGTATAGCAATCAGCCCCAGCATTTT.

This clonotype came up a few times. An end of the junction differs from the germline gene, which may be a read error. J is TRBJ2-1 and V is TRBV6-2 or TRBV6-3; 10 bases agree with TRBD2. The CDR3 length is 21 residues. CDR1 and CDR2 (germline): MNHEY, SVGEGT. The CDR3 DNA is TGTGCCAGCAGCTACTTAAGCACTAGCGGGGAAATCCTGAGCTCCTACAATGAGCAGTTCTTC. It specifies CASSYLSTSGEILSSYNEQFF.

In its sample, this clonotype was seen a few times. The chain recombines TRBV6-2 or TRBV6-3 with TRBJ2-1; no reliable D call. Germline V gene data show CDR1 as MNHEY and CDR2 as SVGEGT. The CDR3 consists of 15 residues. The germline V and J ends were trimmed by 10 bases and 0 bases, with 16 bases remaining between them. The CDR3 region is CATERLTSSYNEQFF. CDR3 nucleotide sequence: TGTGCCACCGAGAGGCTAACGAGCTCCTACAATGAGCAGTTCTTC.

The V call is TRBV12-3 or TRBV12-4, the J call TRBJ2-7, with 8 bases that match TRBD1. This CDR3 contains 14 residues. The V gene end was trimmed by 5 bases and the J gene end by 5 bases; junction bases not matched to a gene: 8. The CDR3 DNA follows: TGTGCCAGCAGTCCAAGGACAGGGAAGAACGAGCAGTACTTC. Translating it yields CASSPRTGKNEQYF.

This clonotype showed up just a few times. The rearrangement links TRBV5-6 to TRBJ2-7; D is perhaps TRBD1 or TRBD2 (5 bases each). This CDR3 has 13 amino acids. The V end was cut by 4 bases, the J end by 8 bases, with 16 bases between. Germline V lookup: CDR1 SGHDT, CDR2 YYEEEE. CDR3 DNA: TGTGCCAGCAGCGGGGGTGGCAGGGAAAAGCAGTACTTC. Protein sequence: CASSGGGREKQYF.

The chain combines TRBV7-9 with TRBJ2-5, with D possibly matching TRBD2 (6 bases). Germline V gene lookup returns CDR1 SEHNR and CDR2 FQNEAQ (reference sequence). The CDR3 consists of 16 residues. V dropped 1 base and J dropped 3 bases, with 15 bases sitting between them. The DNA of the CDR3 is TGTGCCAGCAGCTTAGGCACCGGGACTGAGAAAGAGACCCAGTACTTC. It specifies CASSLGTGTEKETQYF.

The V call is TRBV20-1, the J call TRBJ2-3, with no clear D. CDR1 is DFQATT, CDR2 SNEGSKA, per germline (reference sequence). Trimming cost V 1 base and J 5 bases, with 16 bases left between them. CDR3 length: 15 amino acids. Written as DNA, the CDR3 is TGCAGTGCTAGAGGACCTGGAGCCTATCTAGATACGCAGTATTTT. It translates to CSARGPGAYLDTQYF.

This clonotype turned up a few times. The J gene is TRBJ2-1, the V gene TRBV5-1; 7 bases are shared with TRBD1. In germline, CDR1 is SGHRS, CDR2 YFSETQ. This CDR3 has 14 amino acids. V was pared by 1 base and J by 5 bases, with 3 bases of the junction left unmatched. The chain's CDR3 is CASSLRTGNNEQFF. CDR3 DNA sequence: TGCGCCAGCAGCTTGAGGACAGGCAACAATGAGCAGTTCTTC.

A note on this clonotype: This could be a read error, since a much larger clone is one nucleotide away. The gene calls are TRBV6-6 and TRBJ2-3, with no clear D. The germline V gene encodes CDR1 MNHNY and CDR2 SVGAGI (reference sequence). The CDR3 is 17 residues long. This CDR3 reads CANSYSTEWRSTDTQYF. The DNA for the CDR3 is TGTGCCAACAGTTACTCCACGGAGTGGCGCAGCACAGATACGCAGTATTTT.

This clonotype has a handful of counts. The chain is built from TRBV7-9 and TRBJ2-5; TRBD1 agrees at 9 bases. This CDR3 is built from 16 residues. Trimming removed 5 bases from V and 7 bases from J; junction bases left unmatched: 14. Germline V gene data show CDR1 as SEHNR and CDR2 as FQNEAQ (reference sequence). CDR3 nucleotide sequence: TGTGCCAGCAGCGATTGGGACAGGGATCGTTCGGGGACCCAGTACTTC. Translated, it gives CASSDWDRDRSGTQYF.

The chain uses TRBV29-1 and TRBJ2-2, with D possibly TRBD1 on 5 matching bases. Germline values: CDR1 SQVTM, CDR2 ANQGSEA. Trimming removed 2 bases at V and 6 bases at J, with 7 bases between. The CDR3 extends over 12 amino acids. The CDR3 spells CSVEQGSGELFF. The CDR3 DNA sequence: TGCAGCGTTGAACAGGGATCCGGGGAGCTGTTTTTT.

Of note for this clonotype: One junction end does not reproduce the germline sequence, and a read error may be involved. The gene calls are TRBV28 and TRBJ2-5, with D perhaps matching TRBD1 (5 bases). The CDR3 consists of 14 residues. The germline CDR1 and CDR2 sequences are MDHEN and SYDVKM. The CDR3 DNA reads TGTGCCAGCAGTTTATGGACAGACCAAGAGACCCAGAACTTC. It codes for CASSLWTDQETQNF. The variable domain in full, completed from reference TRBV28 and TRBJ2-5, reads DVKVTQSSRYLVKRTGEKVFLECVQDMDHENMFWYRQDPGLGLRLIYFSYDVKMKEKGDIPEGYSVSREKKERFSLILESASTNQTSMYLCASSLWTDQETQNFGPGTRLLVL.

The V call is TRBV5-6, the J call TRBJ2-5; 11 bases agree with TRBD2. J was trimmed by 1 base and V by 1 base; bases with no gene match: 9. Per germline, CDR1 SGHDT and CDR2 YYEEEE. There are 18 residues in the CDR3. This CDR3 is CASSLRGGLAVVQETQYF. The CDR3 DNA is TGTGCCAGCAGCTTGAGAGGGGGACTAGCGGTGGTCCAAGAGACCCAGTACTTC. Drawing the rest from reference TRBV5-6 and TRBJ2-5, the complete variable domain is DAGVTQSPTHLIKTRGQQVTLRCSPKSGHDTVSWYQQALGQGPQFIFQYYEEEERQRGNFPDRFSGHQFPNYSSELNVNALLLGDSALYLCASSLRGGLAVVQETQYFGPGTRLLVL.

This clonotype was observed a handful of times. The rearrangement joins TRBV5-1 to TRBJ1-1, with 7 bases identical to TRBD1. This CDR3 spans 14 amino acids. V shed 5 bases, J shed 6 bases, and the junction held 10 bases outside the gene matches. The germline V gene has CDR1 SGHRS and CDR2 YFSETQ. The DNA for the CDR3 is TGCGCCAGCAGGGGTTACAGGGGCGAGGCTGAAGCTTTCTTT. Its protein is CASRGYRGEAEAFF.

This chain links TRBV12-3 or TRBV12-4 with TRBJ2-3; D is possibly TRBD2 (7 bases). V was cut by 3 bases and J by 5 bases, with 15 bases left in between. The CDR3 consists of 15 residues. CDR3 sequence (DNA): TGTGCCAGCAGTTTGGGGCGGGGGCCGGGAGATACGCAGTATTTT. Amino acids: CASSLGRGPGDTQYF.

The table lists this clonotype with a few counts. V usage is TRBV10-3 and J usage is TRBJ2-7, with D uncertain. CDR1 and CDR2 (germline): ENHRY, SYGVKD. Trimming took 2 bases from V and 12 from J, leaving 20 bases between them. The CDR3 length is 14 residues. CDR3 coding DNA: TGTGCCATCAGTGAGGATCCGATTATCACCCGAGGGTACTTC. Residues: CAISEDPIITRGYF.